The 29 T cell receptor beta chains given below trace back to one sample, sequenced in a study of CD8 T cell repertoires and HIV-1 epitope variants (dated by TCRdb to 2020 to 2021). No antigen has been assigned to these receptors. Library method: the immunoSEQ multiplex PCR assay. Not all clones reach the TCRdb copy of this immuneACCESS table, which keeps in-frame sequences only. Checked studies attribute under half of the gap to unresolved V genes and leave the rest unexplained. The table for this sample lists under 7,000 clones; roughly 60% of them were counted only once. The ten top clones hold under 50% of the sample. Sequencing used cultured CD8+ T cells derived from PBMCs. The receptor set was obtained from a male donor with HIV.

This clone was seen more than once but under ten times. The chain joins TRBV6-1 to TRBJ2-7, with TRBD1 identical over 7 bases. This CDR3 contains 14 residues. CDR1 MNHNS and CDR2 SASEGT come from the germline V gene. Trimming cost V 5 bases and J 6 bases; bases outside gene matches: 10. CDR3 DNA sequence: TGTGCCAGCAGTCGAGACAGGGATTCGGGCGAGCAGTACTTC. This codes for CASSRDRDSGEQYF.

This clone is judged medium-sized. The chain couples TRBV19 to TRBJ1-1; 8 bases agree with TRBD1. Germline CDR1 is LNHDA and CDR2 is SQIVND (reference sequence). This CDR3 has 14 residues. Trimming took 6 bases from V and 1 from J; bases not matched to a gene: 4. CDR3 in amino acids: CASRTGVRNTEAFF. The CDR3, as DNA: TGTGCCAGTAGGACAGGGGTGCGGAACACTGAAGCTTTCTTT. The full variable domain, its missing parts supplied by reference TRBV19 and TRBJ1-1, is DGGITQSPKYLFRKEGQNVTLSCEQNLNHDAMYWYRQDPGQGLRLIYYSQIVNDFQKGDIAEGYSVSREKKESFPLTVTSAQKNPTAFYLCASRTGVRNTEAFFGQGTRLTVV.

The rearrangement links TRBV14 to TRBJ1-1; D unclear. CDR1 and CDR2 (germline): SGHDN, FVKESK. This CDR3 has 13 amino acids. V was shortened by 4 bases and J by 1 base, with 7 bases between the two germline ends. CDR3 loop: CASSLGWNTEAFF. CDR3 nucleotide sequence: TGTGCCAGCAGCCTGGGGTGGAACACTGAAGCTTTCTTT.

The rearrangement links TRBV11-3 to TRBJ2-2, with TRBD1 as a possible D gene (5 bases). Germline-derived CDR1 and CDR2 are SGHNT and YENEEA. Trimming removed 1 base from V and 1 base from J, with 7 bases in between. The CDR3 contains 15 residues. This chain's CDR3 is CASSLGGQNTGELFF. The CDR3 DNA reads TGTGCCAGCAGCTTAGGCGGACAGAACACCGGGGAGCTGTTTTTT. The complete variable domain, with remaining parts taken from reference TRBV11-3 and TRBJ2-2, reads EAGVVQSPRYKIIEKKQPVAFWCNPISGHNTLYWYLQNLGQGPELLIRYENEEAVDDSQLPKDRFSAERLKGVDSTLKIQPAELGDSAVYLCASSLGGQNTGELFFGEGSRLTVL.

The chain joins TRBV9 to TRBJ2-6; 8 bases align to TRBD1. J was trimmed by 0 bases and V by 4 bases; bases with no gene match: 6. Germline values: CDR1 SGDLS, CDR2 YYNGEE. The CDR3 spans 17 residues. CDR3 sequence reads: CASSIGQGISGANVLTF. The CDR3 bases are TGTGCCAGCAGCATAGGACAGGGAATCTCTGGGGCCAACGTCCTGACTTTC.

The chain employs TRBV7-2 and TRBJ1-1; D call uncertain. Germline loops: CDR1 SGHTA, CDR2 FQGNSA. The CDR3 has 13 amino acids. Trimming stripped 0 bases from V and 4 bases from J, with 6 bases between. CDR3 amino acids: CASSLAWATEAFF. The DNA for the CDR3 is TGTGCCAGCAGCTTAGCTTGGGCCACTGAAGCTTTCTTT.

This clone is termed medium-sized. The rearrangement uses TRBV30 and TRBJ2-7; D is tentatively TRBD1 or TRBD2 (5 bases each). Per the germline V gene, CDR1 is GTSNPN and CDR2 is SVGIG (reference sequence). Trimming cost V 3 bases and J 3 bases, with 9 bases left between them. The CDR3 extends over 12 amino acids. The CDR3 loop is CAWSGDGYEQYF. CDR3 nucleotides: TGTGCCTGGAGCGGGGACGGCTACGAGCAGTACTTC.

V and J are TRBV2 and TRBJ2-3, with 7 bases lining up with TRBD2. The CDR3 is 16 residues long. In germline, CDR1 is SNHLY, CDR2 FYNNEI. Trimming took 3 bases from V and 0 from J; bases not matched to a gene: 6. The CDR3 region is CASSDSQRGSTDTQYF. In DNA, the CDR3 is TGTGCCAGCAGTGATTCTCAGCGGGGTAGCACAGATACGCAGTATTTT.

V usage is TRBV7-3 and J usage is TRBJ2-1, with 7 positions matching TRBD2. CDR3 length equals 12 residues. V shed 3 bases and J 9 bases; nucleotides not matched to a gene: 2. CDR1 is SGHTA, CDR2 FQGTGA, per germline. The CDR3 DNA reads as TGTGCCAGCAGCTTGGGCGGGGGTGAGCAGTTCTTC. Its protein product is CASSLGGGEQFF.

The rearrangement uses TRBV5-8 and TRBJ1-3; D may be TRBD1 (5 bases). Per the germline V gene, CDR1 is SGHTS and CDR2 is YDEGEE. The CDR3 has 15 residues. The ends were cut back, 2 bases at V and 2 bases at J, with 11 bases in the middle. CDR3 nucleotide sequence: TGTGCCAGCAGCTTCGGACGGGACCCTGGAAACACCATATATTTT. This gives the protein CASSFGRDPGNTIYF.

This clone was counted only a few times. The chain recombines TRBV19 with TRBJ1-1; 7 bases are shared with TRBD1. Germline CDR1 is LNHDA and CDR2 is SQIVND (reference sequence). The CDR3 is 14 residues long. Unmatched junction bases numbered 4, after V lost 3 bases and J lost 3 bases. CDR3 sequence reads: CASSIGRGDTEAFF. The CDR3 DNA reads TGTGCCAGTAGTATCGGCAGGGGGGACACTGAAGCTTTCTTT.

The chain links TRBV6-6 to TRBJ2-4; the D is unclear. The CDR3 has 15 residues. Germline V gene lookup returns CDR1 MNHNY and CDR2 SVGAGI (reference sequence). Trimming left V 4 bases short and J 1 base short, with 11 bases between. The CDR3 reads CASSSPDRAKNIQYF. In DNA, the CDR3 is TGTGCCAGCAGTTCCCCCGATAGGGCCAAAAACATTCAGTACTTC.

By sample share, this clone is hyperexpanded. The genes are TRBV27 and TRBJ2-7, with D hard to call. This CDR3 comprises 14 residues. The V end was cut by 4 bases, the J end by 2 bases, with 12 bases between. In germline, CDR1 is MNHEY, CDR2 SMNVEV (reference sequence). CDR3 protein: CASSSDVSAYEQYF. CDR3 sequence (DNA): TGTGCCAGCAGTTCAGATGTCTCGGCCTACGAGCAGTACTTC.

V usage is TRBV7-6 and J usage is TRBJ1-4, with D perhaps TRBD1 (5 bases). The ends were cut back, 6 bases at V and 4 bases at J, with 12 bases in the middle. There are 14 residues in the CDR3. CDR1 and CDR2 (germline): SGHVS, FNYEAQ. The chain's CDR3 is CASSAGWDNEKLFF. The CDR3 DNA reads as TGTGCCAGCAGTGCAGGGTGGGATAATGAAAAACTGTTTTTT. Together with reference TRBV7-6 and TRBJ1-4, the CDR3 gives the full variable domain: GAGVSQSPRYKVTKRGQDVALRCDPISGHVSLYWYRQALGQGPEFLTYFNYEAQQDKSGLPNDRFSAERPEGSISTLTIQRTEQRDSAMYRCASSAGWDNEKLFFGSGTQLSVL.

The chain recombines TRBV4-1 with TRBJ2-3, with D tentatively TRBD2 (5 bases). The length of the CDR3 is 19 residues. The germline V gene encodes CDR1 MGHRA and CDR2 YSYEKL. V shed 2 bases and J shed 7 bases, with 28 bases lying between them. The CDR3 spells CASSQLGGGKLGSTYTQYF. The CDR3 coding sequence is TGCGCCAGCAGCCAATTAGGTGGTGGTAAACTAGGCTCGACCTATACGCAGTATTTT.

The genes are TRBV19 and TRBJ2-1, with 8 positions matching TRBD1. Trimming took 5 bases from V and 4 from J; bases not matched to a gene: 7. Germline CDR1 is LNHDA and CDR2 is SQIVND (reference sequence). This CDR3 has 15 amino acids. The CDR3 DNA sequence: TGTGCCAGTAGTCTGGGGCAGGGGGCTTACAATGAGCAGTTCTTC. This codes for CASSLGQGAYNEQFF.

The V call is TRBV19, the J call TRBJ2-1; 12 positions agree with TRBD2. Trimming took 4 bases from V and 7 from J; bases not matched to a gene: 2. Germline V CDR1 and CDR2: LNHDA, SQIVND (reference sequence). CDR3 size: 14 residues. The CDR3 here is CASSTGLAGNEQFF. CDR3 nucleotides: TGTGCCAGTAGTACAGGACTAGCGGGGAATGAGCAGTTCTTC.

The J gene is TRBJ2-2, the V gene TRBV7-9; D is unresolved. Germline V lookup: CDR1 SEHNR, CDR2 FQNEAQ (reference sequence). V was shortened by 2 bases and J by 2 bases, with 9 bases between the two germline ends. The CDR3 is made up of 15 amino acids. CDR3 region: CASSLTDFNTGELFF. DNA for the CDR3: TGTGCCAGCAGCTTAACAGATTTCAACACCGGGGAGCTGTTTTTT.

This clone has only one observation. The V call is TRBV7-8, the J call TRBJ2-7; D is perhaps TRBD2 (5 bases). CDR3 length: 12 residues. CDR1 SGHVS and CDR2 FQNEAQ come from the germline V gene. Trimming took off 7 bases at V and 6 bases at J, with 13 bases between the two ends. The CDR3 bases are TGTGCCAGCACCCAGAGGGCGGGCGAGCAGTACTTC. Encoded protein: CASTQRAGEQYF.

Turning to this clone: A far larger clone is only one base removed, so a read error is likely. Other nucleotide sequences in the sample specify the same CDR3. V usage is TRBV5-2 and J usage is TRBJ1-2. TRBV5-2 is flagged as a pseudogene. CDR3 length: 16 residues. The CDR3 loop reads CASSQDPPDLDYGYTF. The CDR3 DNA reads TGTGCCAGCAGCCAAGATCCCCCAGACTTGGACTATGGCTACACCTTC.

This sequence joins TRBV5-6 and TRBJ1-2; possible D gene TRBD1, 6 bases. Trimming took off 0 bases at V and 9 bases at J, with 15 bases between the two ends. In germline, CDR1 is SGHDT, CDR2 YYEEEE. CDR3 length: 14 residues. This CDR3 is CASSLGQGLIRYTF. The CDR3 bases are TGTGCCAGCAGCTTGGGGCAGGGGCTGATACGCTACACCTTC.

This sequence joins TRBV10-3 and TRBJ2-5; 11 bases map to TRBD1. This CDR3 has 15 amino acids. V was clipped by 4 bases and J by 5 bases; unmatched bases: 6. Germline CDR1 is ENHRY and CDR2 is SYGVKD. The CDR3 sequence: CAISAGQGDGETQYF. The CDR3 DNA reads as TGTGCCATCAGTGCGGGACAGGGGGATGGTGAGACCCAGTACTTC.

The V and J genes are TRBV5-8 and TRBJ2-7, with D perhaps TRBD1 (6 bases). This CDR3 is 15 amino acids long. V was pared by 0 bases and J by 3 bases, with 13 bases between. Germline V CDR1 and CDR2: SGHTS, YDEGEE. Here the CDR3 reads CASSLATGTFYEQYF. CDR3 nucleotide sequence: TGTGCCAGCAGCTTGGCCACCGGGACATTCTACGAGCAGTACTTC.

This rearrangement joins TRBV5-6 to TRBJ2-7; D is unclear. This CDR3 is 12 amino acids long. Germline V gene lookup returns CDR1 SGHDT and CDR2 YYEEEE. Trimming cost V 1 base and J 5 bases, with 7 bases left between them. CDR3 region: CASSLLADEQYF. Written as DNA, the CDR3 is TGTGCCAGCAGCTTGCTCGCGGACGAGCAGTACTTC.

The chain employs TRBV5-4 and TRBJ2-1; 7 nucleotides align to TRBD2. Per the germline V gene, CDR1 is SGHNT and CDR2 is YYREEE (reference sequence). V lost 6 bases and J lost 6; bases outside the gene matches: 15. This CDR3 spans 16 amino acids. The CDR3 region is CASNPSGAGIRNEQFF. The CDR3 nucleotides are TGTGCCAGCAACCCCTCGGGAGCGGGGATACGCAATGAGCAGTTCTTC.

This clone turned up a few times. The rearrangement joins TRBV27 to TRBJ2-2; D unclear. V gave up 3 bases and J gave up 7 bases, with 6 bases separating them. In germline, CDR1 is MNHEY, CDR2 SMNVEV (reference sequence). This CDR3 is 12 amino acids long. CDR3 loop: CASSLGSGELFF. The CDR3 DNA is TGTGCCAGCAGTTTGGGTAGCGGGGAGCTGTTTTTT.

This rearrangement joins TRBV7-8 to TRBJ1-5, with 9 bases that match TRBD1. This CDR3 has 18 residues. The germline CDR1 and CDR2 sequences are SGHVS and FQNEAQ. The J segment lost 6 bases and the V segment lost 0 bases, leaving 12 bases of the junction unmatched. This chain's CDR3 is CASSLAGATGGMGQPQHF. The CDR3 DNA reads TGTGCCAGCAGCTTAGCCGGGGCCACAGGGGGCATGGGTCAGCCCCAGCATTTT.

The V gene is TRBV19, the J gene TRBJ1-1, with D perhaps TRBD1 (5 bases). The germline V gene has CDR1 LNHDA and CDR2 SQIVND (reference sequence). V was pared by 8 bases and J by 4 bases, with 11 bases between. This CDR3 has 12 residues. CDR3 in amino acids: CASSFGATEAFF. The CDR3 DNA reads as TGTGCCAGTTCCTTCGGGGCCACTGAAGCTTTCTTT.

V and J are TRBV5-1 and TRBJ2-3; 10 bases agree with TRBD2. The CDR3 has 16 amino acids. V was clipped by 0 bases and J by 4 bases; unmatched bases: 5. In germline, CDR1 is SGHRS, CDR2 YFSETQ. The CDR3 reads CASSLALAGSADTQYF. For the CDR3, the DNA is TGCGCCAGCAGCTTGGCACTAGCGGGATCGGCAGATACGCAGTATTTT.